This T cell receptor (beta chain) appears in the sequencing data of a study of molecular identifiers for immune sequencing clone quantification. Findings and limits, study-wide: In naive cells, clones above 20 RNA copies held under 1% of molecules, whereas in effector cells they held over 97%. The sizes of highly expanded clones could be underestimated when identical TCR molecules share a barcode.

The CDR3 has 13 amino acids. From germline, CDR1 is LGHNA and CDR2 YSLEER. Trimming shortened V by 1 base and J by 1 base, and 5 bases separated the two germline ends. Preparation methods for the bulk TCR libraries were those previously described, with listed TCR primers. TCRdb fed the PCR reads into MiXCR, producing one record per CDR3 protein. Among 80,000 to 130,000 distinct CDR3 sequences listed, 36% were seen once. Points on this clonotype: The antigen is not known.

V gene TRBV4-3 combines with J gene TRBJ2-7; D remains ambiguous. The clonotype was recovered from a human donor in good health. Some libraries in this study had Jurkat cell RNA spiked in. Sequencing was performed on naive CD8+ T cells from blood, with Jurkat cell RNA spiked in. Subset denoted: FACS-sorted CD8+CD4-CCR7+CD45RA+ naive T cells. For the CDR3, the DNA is TGCGCCAGCAGCCAAGGGGCGTCCTACGAGCAGTACTTC. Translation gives CASSQGASYEQYF.